Below are 28 T cell receptor beta chains sequenced from a single sample in a study of blood T cell repertoires in COVID-19. Some clones are missing from TCRdb's copy, which holds only in-frame ones; the method was immunoSEQ multiplex PCR. The profile shows roughly 160,000 clones, roughly nine tenths of them singletons. What was sequenced was PBMCs or T cells enriched from blood (not recorded which). The receptors here all came from a woman aged 50 to 60 who had recovered from COVID-19.

DNA for the CDR3: TGCGCCAGCAACCCTGCCCCTAGCGGGAGTTTCGATGAGCAGTTCTTC. It is translated as CASNPAPSGSFDEQFF. V is TRBV5-1 and J is TRBJ2-1, with 10 bases identical to TRBD2. The V gene's germline CDR1 is SGHRS and CDR2 YFSETQ. CDR3 length equals 16 residues. Trimming took 6 bases from V and 8 from J; bases not matched to a gene: 14.

The chain employs TRBV5-1 and TRBJ2-2, with 7 bases aligning to TRBD1. J gave up 7 bases and V 0 bases, and 6 bases lay outside the gene matches. This CDR3 has 15 amino acids. From germline, CDR1 is SGHRS and CDR2 YFSETQ. DNA of the CDR3: TGCGCCAGCAGCTTGGGCGCAGGGGGTAACGGGGAGCTGTTTTTT. This translates into CASSLGAGGNGELFF.

V and J are TRBV12-5 and TRBJ1-1; D gene uncertain. The V end was cut by 0 bases, the J end by 5 bases, with 13 bases between. The CDR3 is 15 residues long. The V gene's germline CDR1 is LGHNT and CDR2 FRNRAP. Here the CDR3 DNA reads TGTGCTAGTGGTTTGGTAAATCGGGGATATACTGAAGCTTTCTTT. Protein sequence: CASGLVNRGYTEAFF.

V and J are TRBV28 and TRBJ2-3; no definite D call. V was shortened by 2 bases and J by 2 bases, with 11 bases between the two germline ends. The CDR3 totals 15 residues. CDR1 is MDHEN and CDR2 is SYDVKM in the germline V gene. The CDR3, as DNA: TGTGCCAGCAGTTTACGCAGCGCTTACACAGATACGCAGTATTTT. It is translated as CASSLRSAYTDTQYF.

J is TRBJ1-4 and V is TRBV6-1; the match to TRBD1 covers 7 bases. CDR3 size: 14 residues. Trimming took 2 bases from V and 8 from J; bases not matched to a gene: 5. Germline V lookup: CDR1 MNHNS, CDR2 SASEGT. CDR3 protein: CASSETDRDEKLFF. DNA for the CDR3: TGTGCCAGCAGTGAAACCGACAGGGACGAAAAACTGTTTTTT.

The CDR3 nucleotides read TGTGCCAGCAGCTTGTCGGGGGAGAACTATGGCTACACCTTC. This translates into CASSLSGENYGYTF. The rearrangement uses TRBV5-4 and TRBJ1-2, with D possibly matching TRBD1 (5 bases). The germline V and J ends were trimmed by 1 base and 2 bases, with 9 bases remaining between them. The CDR3 sequence is 14 residues long. The germline CDR1 and CDR2 sequences are SGHNT and YYREEE (reference sequence).

V gene TRBV2 combines with J gene TRBJ2-5; 8 bases fit TRBD2. Germline V CDR1 and CDR2: SNHLY, FYNNEI. With V trimmed by 4 bases and J by 7 bases, 8 bases remained unmatched. The CDR3 contains 14 residues. CDR3 amino acids: CASSVLLADGTQYF. DNA of the CDR3: TGTGCCAGCAGTGTATTACTAGCGGATGGGACCCAGTACTTC. The complete variable domain, with remaining parts taken from reference TRBV2 and TRBJ2-5, reads EPEVTQTPSHQVTQMGQEVILRCVPISNHLYFYWYRQILGQKVEFLVSFYNNEISEKSEIFDDQFSVERPDGSNFTLKIRSTKLEDSAMYFCASSVLLADGTQYFGPGTRLLVL.

The chain uses TRBV3-1 (or the pseudogene TRBV3-2) and TRBJ1-4; 8 nucleotides align to TRBD1. The CDR3 sequence is 17 residues long. Losses at the gene ends were 4 bases for V and 7 bases for J; bases not matched to a gene: 14. Germline loops: CDR1 LGHDT, CDR2 YNNKEL (reference sequence). The CDR3 spells CASSPNPTGTGREKLFF. CDR3 bases: TGTGCCAGCAGCCCCAACCCTACCGGGACAGGACGTGAAAAACTGTTTTTT.

V usage is TRBV19 and J usage is TRBJ1-5, with 8 nucleotides matching TRBD1. V was clipped by 9 bases and J by 6 bases; unmatched bases: 10. Germline V gives CDR1 LNHDA, CDR2 SQIVND (reference sequence). The CDR3 has 14 amino acids. CDR3 DNA: TGTGCCAGCGCTACGACAGGGGCAGGTCAGCCCCAGCATTTT. Translated: CASATTGAGQPQHF. The full variable domain, its missing parts supplied by reference TRBV19 and TRBJ1-5, is DGGITQSPKYLFRKEGQNVTLSCEQNLNHDAMYWYRQDPGQGLRLIYYSQIVNDFQKGDIAEGYSVSREKKESFPLTVTSAQKNPTAFYLCASATTGAGQPQHFGDGTRLSIL.

For this clone: Within the sample, other DNA sequences also encode this same CDR3. The rearrangement joins TRBV7-9 to TRBJ2-1, with no clear D. There are 15 residues in the CDR3. The germline V gene encodes CDR1 SEHNR and CDR2 FQNEAQ (reference sequence). The V end lost 5 bases, the J end lost 0 bases, and 11 bases lay between the germline ends. The CDR3 DNA sequence: TGTGCCAGCAGCCTCAGCGAGAGCTCCTACAATGAGCAGTTCTTC. Amino acids: CASSLSESSYNEQFF.

V is TRBV6-5 and J is TRBJ2-7; 7 bases fit TRBD2. This CDR3 has 14 amino acids. Germline V gene sequence: CDR1 MNHEY, CDR2 SVGAGI. Losses at the gene ends were 9 bases for V and 0 bases for J; bases not matched to a gene: 8. In DNA, the CDR3 is TGTGCCAGTGACTGGGGGGGAGACTCCTACGAGCAGTACTTC. Encoded protein: CASDWGGDSYEQYF.

The V and J genes are TRBV28 and TRBJ2-1; weak D call: TRBD2 (5 bases). The germline V and J ends were trimmed by 5 bases and 3 bases, with 14 bases remaining between them. CDR1 is MDHEN and CDR2 is SYDVKM in the germline V gene. The CDR3 is 15 residues long. CDR3 in amino acids: CASSLGRLDYNEQFF. CDR3 DNA: TGTGCCAGCAGTCTGGGGAGACTGGACTACAATGAGCAGTTCTTC.

The CDR3 reads CASTTASQGNYGYTF. The CDR3 nucleotides are TGTGCCAGCACCACCGCCTCACAGGGTAACTATGGCTACACCTTC. The chain carries TRBV27 and TRBJ1-2, with TRBD1 as a possible D gene (6 bases). The CDR3 is 15 amino acids. The V gene's germline CDR1 is MNHEY and CDR2 SMNVEV (reference sequence). Trimming cost V 7 bases and J 1 base, with 16 bases left between them.

A note on this clone: Other DNA sequences in this specimen translate into the identical CDR3. The chain has TRBV11-3 and TRBJ1-2; D may be TRBD1 (5 bases). Germline V gives CDR1 SGHNT, CDR2 YENEEA. V was pared by 3 bases and J by 7 bases, with 9 bases between. The CDR3 totals 12 residues. The chain's CDR3 is CASSLQGAGYTF. The CDR3 DNA reads as TGTGCCAGCAGCTTGCAGGGCGCTGGCTACACCTTC.

This chain connects TRBV19 to TRBJ2-2, with D possibly being TRBD1 (6 bases). The CDR3 runs 16 residues. The germline CDR1 and CDR2 sequences are LNHDA and SQIVND (reference sequence). Deletions cut 7 bases from V and 3 bases from J, with 18 bases between. The CDR3 nucleotides read TGTGCCAGTAAAGCAGGGGCATTTAAGGACACCGGGGAGCTGTTTTTT. This codes for CASKAGAFKDTGELFF.

The chain joins TRBV24-1 to TRBJ2-7; no clear D gene. V dropped 3 bases and J dropped 3 bases, with 5 bases sitting between them. CDR1 is KGHDR and CDR2 is SFDVKD in the germline V gene. This CDR3 has 12 residues. This chain's CDR3 is CATSDTDYEQYF. The DNA for the CDR3 is TGTGCCACCAGTGATACTGACTACGAGCAGTACTTC.

This clone was recorded once. The chain uses TRBV7-9 and TRBJ1-6; D is undetermined. Per germline, CDR1 SEHNR and CDR2 FQNEAQ (reference sequence). The CDR3 has 14 residues. V gave up 5 bases and J gave up 5 bases, with 10 bases separating them. CDR3 protein: CASSPGSHNSPLHF. DNA for the CDR3: TGTGCCAGCAGCCCCGGGAGTCATAATTCACCCCTCCACTTT.

V gene TRBV9 combines with J gene TRBJ2-7, with 9 nucleotides matching TRBD1. Germline-derived CDR1 and CDR2 are SGDLS and YYNGEE. The CDR3 loop spans 16 amino acids. The V and J ends lost 0 bases and 2 bases, in that order; junction bases with no gene match: 6. The CDR3 DNA reads TGTGCCAGCAGCGTAGCGGAAGGGACAGGGCCCTACGAGCAGTACTTC. Its protein product is CASSVAEGTGPYEQYF.

The chain employs TRBV28 and TRBJ1-5; TRBD1 agrees at 11 bases. CDR1 and CDR2 (germline): MDHEN, SYDVKM. The V segment lost 6 bases and the J segment 6 bases; nucleotides outside the gene matches: 4. This CDR3 region has 14 residues. The CDR3 protein is CASRPGQGGQPQHF. In nucleotides, the CDR3 is TGTGCCAGCAGACCGGGACAGGGGGGTCAGCCCCAGCATTTT.

The chain carries TRBV5-1 and TRBJ1-4; 9 nucleotides agree with TRBD1. The J segment lost 7 bases and the V segment lost 4 bases, leaving 5 bases of the junction unmatched. The V gene's germline CDR1 is SGHRS and CDR2 YFSETQ. CDR3 length: 14 residues. The CDR3 reads CASSAGTGIEKLFF. Written as DNA, the CDR3 is TGCGCCAGCAGCGCAGGGACAGGGATTGAAAAACTGTTTTTT.

The V call is TRBV6-1, the J call TRBJ1-2; a possible D gene is TRBD1 (5 bases). Trimming left V 2 bases short and J 5 bases short, with 9 bases between. The CDR3 length is 13 residues. The germline V gene has CDR1 MNHNS and CDR2 SASEGT. CDR3 residues: CASSERQYYGYTF. The CDR3 bases are TGTGCCAGCAGTGAAAGACAGTATTATGGCTACACCTTC.

The genes are TRBV2 and TRBJ1-2, with a weak D call TRBD1 (6 bases). CDR1 and CDR2 from the germline V gene are SNHLY and FYNNEI. CDR3 length: 13 residues. V was pared by 7 bases and J by 5 bases, with 14 bases between. The CDR3 DNA reads TGTGCCAGCAAGGACAGTTTAATTTATGGCTACACCTTC. Amino acids: CASKDSLIYGYTF.

This clone was seen a few times. The chain is built from TRBV6-5 and TRBJ1-2; 9 bases line up with TRBD1. Germline loops: CDR1 MNHEY, CDR2 SVGAGI. This CDR3 spans 13 amino acids. The V gene end was trimmed by 6 bases and the J gene end by 7 bases; junction bases not matched to a gene: 6. This chain's CDR3 is CASREGQGFGYTF. The CDR3 bases are TGTGCCAGCAGGGAGGGACAGGGTTTTGGCTACACCTTC.

The chain carries TRBV4-3 and TRBJ2-7; TRBD2 agrees at 15 bases. This CDR3 region has 16 residues. Germline V gene lookup returns CDR1 LGHNA and CDR2 YSLEER. V shed 3 bases and J 0 bases; nucleotides not matched to a gene: 0. CDR3 DNA: TGCGCCAGCAGCCAGGGACTAGCGGGAGGCTCCTACGAGCAGTACTTC. Its protein is CASSQGLAGGSYEQYF.

This chain joins TRBV28 and TRBJ2-7; a weak D match, TRBD2 (5 bases). V was clipped by 5 bases and J by 5 bases, with 19 bases between them. Germline V gene data show CDR1 as MDHEN and CDR2 as SYDVKM. The CDR3 has 15 amino acids. In nucleotides, the CDR3 is TGTGCCAGCAGTCGCGCTCCGACGGAGGACCACGAGCAGTACTTC. It codes for CASSRAPTEDHEQYF.

This chain connects TRBV27 to TRBJ2-1; a weak D match, TRBD1 (5 bases). Trimming stripped 0 bases from V and 5 bases from J, with 14 bases between. The CDR3 is made up of 16 amino acids. Per germline, CDR1 MNHEY and CDR2 SMNVEV (reference sequence). DNA of the CDR3: TGTGCCAGCAGTTTATCGCCGGACCGACAGAACAATGAGCAGTTCTTC. Amino acid sequence: CASSLSPDRQNNEQFF.

This clone has a handful of counts. V is TRBV12-3 or TRBV12-4 and J is TRBJ1-6; TRBD1 matches at 8 bases. With 5 bases clipped from V and 16 bases from J, the junction kept 4 bases outside the gene matches. This CDR3 is 11 amino acids long. The CDR3 DNA follows: TGTGCCAGCAGTATAAGGGACAGGCTCCACTTT. Translating it yields CASSIRDRLHF.

The chain links TRBV2 to TRBJ2-4, with TRBD1 matching over 10 bases. Germline CDR1 SNHLY, CDR2 FYNNEI. The CDR3 sequence is 17 residues long. V was pared by 4 bases and J by 0 bases, with 6 bases of the junction left unmatched. The CDR3, as DNA: TGTGCCAGCAGTGGGGGGGGACAGGGGCTAGCCAAAAACATTCAGTACTTC. It yields the protein CASSGGGQGLAKNIQYF.